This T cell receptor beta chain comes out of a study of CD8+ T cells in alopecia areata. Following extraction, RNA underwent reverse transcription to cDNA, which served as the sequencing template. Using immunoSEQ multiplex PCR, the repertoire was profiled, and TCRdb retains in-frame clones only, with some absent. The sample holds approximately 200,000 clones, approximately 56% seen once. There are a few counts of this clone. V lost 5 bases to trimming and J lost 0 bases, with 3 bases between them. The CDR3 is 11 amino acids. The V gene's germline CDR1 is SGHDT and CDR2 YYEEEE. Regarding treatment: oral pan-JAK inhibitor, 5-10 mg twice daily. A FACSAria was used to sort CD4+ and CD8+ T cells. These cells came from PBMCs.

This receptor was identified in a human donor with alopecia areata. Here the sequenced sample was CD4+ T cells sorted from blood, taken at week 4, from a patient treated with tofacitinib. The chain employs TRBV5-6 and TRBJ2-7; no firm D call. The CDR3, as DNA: TGTGCCAGCAGTTTCTCCTACGAGCAGTACTTC. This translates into CASSFSYEQYF.